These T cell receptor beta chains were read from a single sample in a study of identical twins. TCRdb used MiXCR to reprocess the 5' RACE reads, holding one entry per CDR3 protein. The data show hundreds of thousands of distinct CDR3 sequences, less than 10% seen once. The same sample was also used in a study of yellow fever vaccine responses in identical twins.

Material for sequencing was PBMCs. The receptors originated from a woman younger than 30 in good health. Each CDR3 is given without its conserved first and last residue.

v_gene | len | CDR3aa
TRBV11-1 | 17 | ASSPGLAGHLSSYNEQF
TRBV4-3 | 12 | ASSQVLGIAEQY
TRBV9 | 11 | ASSASGNTEAF
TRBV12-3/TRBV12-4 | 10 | ASSPGPFFQH
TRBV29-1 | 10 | SGQGERLGAF
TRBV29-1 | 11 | SVSGTGRYEQY
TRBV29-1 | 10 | SVAGDLYGYT
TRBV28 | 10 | ASSLLTGYEH
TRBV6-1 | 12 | ASRDRGPSYEQY
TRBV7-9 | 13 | ASSQRDRGDYEQY
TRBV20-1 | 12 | SAPRTGFVEKLF
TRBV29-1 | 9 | SVMDGYEQY
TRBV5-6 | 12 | ASSLGQPGGELF
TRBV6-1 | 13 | ASRRTGTDTGELF
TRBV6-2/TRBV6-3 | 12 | ASSWTGPSYEQY
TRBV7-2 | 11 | ASSFASGYEQY
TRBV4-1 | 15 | ASSPVGGFANTGELF
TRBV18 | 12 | ASSLDRFYYEQY
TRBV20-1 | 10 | SAPTTKDTQY
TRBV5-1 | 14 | ASSRWTSGDTDTQY
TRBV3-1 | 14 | ASSQGWGGSHNEQF
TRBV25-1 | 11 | ASTSSRMDTQY
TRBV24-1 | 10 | ATSVGEGEQF
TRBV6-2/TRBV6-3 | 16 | ASSYSSTGTRDTGELF
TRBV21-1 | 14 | ASSKVAGDRTNTQY
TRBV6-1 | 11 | ASSRTGGYIQY
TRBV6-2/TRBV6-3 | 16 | ASSYGTSGRASYNEQF
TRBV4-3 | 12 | ASSRETGWNEQF
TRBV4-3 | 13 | ASSQVPGHNSPLH
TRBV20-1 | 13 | SARDGDRGQETQY
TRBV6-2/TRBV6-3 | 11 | ASMDGGGAEAF
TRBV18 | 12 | ASSLGLGEDTQY
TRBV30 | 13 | AWTPGGSSTDTQY
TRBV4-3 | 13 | ASSQDIYSRKTQY
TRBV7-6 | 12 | ASSSIGGAVEQY
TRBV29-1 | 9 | SVEGNEEQY
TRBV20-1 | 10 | SARGVQREQY
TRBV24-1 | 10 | ATSDRKWEQF
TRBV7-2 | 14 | ASSSVRDRAPYEQY
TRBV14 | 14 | ASSQDPILQVGELF
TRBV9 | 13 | ASSALADPSYEQY
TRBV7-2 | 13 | ASSLGGTGVETQY
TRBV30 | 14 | AWSVPGLRIYNEQF
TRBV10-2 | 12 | ASSESSGGAAQY
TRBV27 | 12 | ASSLLDKPYEQY
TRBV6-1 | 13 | ASSSPHLAKNIQY
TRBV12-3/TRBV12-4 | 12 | ASSMRTGFYEQY
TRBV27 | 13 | ASRKAGGGYNEQF
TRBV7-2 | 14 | ASSRKVPSGANVLT
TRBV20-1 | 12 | SARVAGPSYEQY